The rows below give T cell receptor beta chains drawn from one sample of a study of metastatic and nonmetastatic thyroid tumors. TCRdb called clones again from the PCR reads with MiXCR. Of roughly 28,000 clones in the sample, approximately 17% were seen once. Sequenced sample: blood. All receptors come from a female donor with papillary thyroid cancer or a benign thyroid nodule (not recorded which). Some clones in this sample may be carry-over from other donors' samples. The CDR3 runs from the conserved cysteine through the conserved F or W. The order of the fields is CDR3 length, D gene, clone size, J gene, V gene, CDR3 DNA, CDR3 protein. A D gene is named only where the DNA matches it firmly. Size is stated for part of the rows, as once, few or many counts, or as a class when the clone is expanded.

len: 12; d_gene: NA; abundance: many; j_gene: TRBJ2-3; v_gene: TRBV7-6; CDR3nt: TGTGCCAGCAGCCCCTCCCCAGATACGCAGTATTTT; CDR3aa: CASSPSPDTQYF
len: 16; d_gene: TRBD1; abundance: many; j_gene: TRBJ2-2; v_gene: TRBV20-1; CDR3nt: TGCAGTGCTGTAGGGACAGGCGCTGCCTCCACCGGGGAGCTGTTTTTT; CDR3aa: CSAVGTGAASTGELFF
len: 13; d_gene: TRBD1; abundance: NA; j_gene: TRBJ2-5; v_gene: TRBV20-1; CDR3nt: TGCAGTGCTAGGGTAGAGGGGGCGGAGACCCAGTACTTC; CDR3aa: CSARVEGAETQYF
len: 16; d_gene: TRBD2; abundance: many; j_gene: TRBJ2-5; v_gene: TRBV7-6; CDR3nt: TGTGCCAGCAGCCCTCAGACTAGCGGGAGTTTAGAGACCCAGTACTTC; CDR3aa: CASSPQTSGSLETQYF
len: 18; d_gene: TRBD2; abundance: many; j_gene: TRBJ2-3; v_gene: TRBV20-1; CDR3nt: TGCAGTGCTAGACCGGGACTAGCGGGAGCCTCTAGCACAGATACGCAGTATTTT; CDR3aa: CSARPGLAGASSTDTQYF
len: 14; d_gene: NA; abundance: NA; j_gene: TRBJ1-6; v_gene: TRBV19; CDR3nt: TGTGCCAGTAGACAGGACGTCTATAATTCACCCCCCCACTTT; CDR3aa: CASRQDVYNSPPHF
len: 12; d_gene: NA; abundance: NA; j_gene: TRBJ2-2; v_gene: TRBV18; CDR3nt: TGTGCCAGCTCACCGCGTCCCGGGGAGCTGTTTTTT; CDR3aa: CASSPRPGELFF
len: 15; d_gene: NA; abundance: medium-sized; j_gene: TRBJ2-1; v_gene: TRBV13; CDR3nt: TGTGCCAGCAGCTTAGAGGGACGGAGCGAAGTTGAGCAGTTCTTC; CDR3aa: CASSLEGRSEVEQFF
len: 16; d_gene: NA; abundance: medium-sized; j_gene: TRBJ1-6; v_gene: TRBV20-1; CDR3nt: TGCAGTGCTAGAGATCAGAAGGACATACATAATTCACCCCTCCACTTT; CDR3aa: CSARDQKDIHNSPLHF
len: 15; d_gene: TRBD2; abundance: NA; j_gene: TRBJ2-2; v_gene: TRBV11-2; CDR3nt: TGTGCCAGCAGCTCGGGACTAGCGGTCTCCGGGGAGCTGTTTTTT; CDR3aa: CASSSGLAVSGELFF
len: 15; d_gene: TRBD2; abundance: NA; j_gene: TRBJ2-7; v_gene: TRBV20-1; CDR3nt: TGCAGTGCTAGAGAGGGGGGGATGGGGTGGTACGAGCAGTACTTC; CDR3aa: CSAREGGMGWYEQYF
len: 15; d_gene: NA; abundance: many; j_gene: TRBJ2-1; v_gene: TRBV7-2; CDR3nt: TGTGCCAGCAGCTCACCCTTTTTTAGCGACAATGAGCAGTTCTTC; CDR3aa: CASSSPFFSDNEQFF
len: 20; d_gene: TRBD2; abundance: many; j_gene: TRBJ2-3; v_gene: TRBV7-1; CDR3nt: TGTGCCAGCAGCTCCCCTGGGGGGACTAGCGGGATGTTCGCCAGAGATACGCAGTATTTT; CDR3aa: CASSSPGGTSGMFARDTQYF
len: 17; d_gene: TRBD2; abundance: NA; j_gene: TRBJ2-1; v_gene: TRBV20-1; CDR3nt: TGCAGTGCTATAGCGGGAGAAACACAAACCTCCTACAATGAGCAGTTCTTC; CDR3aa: CSAIAGETQTSYNEQFF
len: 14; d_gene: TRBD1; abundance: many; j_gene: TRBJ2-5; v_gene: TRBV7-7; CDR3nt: TGTGCTAGCAGCCGGGACAGGGCTCAAGAGACCCAGTACTTC; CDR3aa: CASSRDRAQETQYF
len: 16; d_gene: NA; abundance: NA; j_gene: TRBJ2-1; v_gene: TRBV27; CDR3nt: TGTGCCAGCAGTTCGCGGGCCTTGAGCTCCTACAATGAGCAGTTCTTC; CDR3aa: CASSSRALSSYNEQFF
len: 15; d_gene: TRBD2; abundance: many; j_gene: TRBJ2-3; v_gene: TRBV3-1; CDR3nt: TGTGCCAGCAGCCCGACTAGCGGATTCACAGATACGCAGTATTTT; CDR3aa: CASSPTSGFTDTQYF
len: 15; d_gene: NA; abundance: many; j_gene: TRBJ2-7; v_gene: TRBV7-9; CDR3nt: TGTGCCAGCAGCCCGATAACACAAAGCAGGTACGAGCAGTACTTC; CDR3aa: CASSPITQSRYEQYF
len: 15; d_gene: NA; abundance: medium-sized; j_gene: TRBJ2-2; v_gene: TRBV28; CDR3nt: TGTGCCAGCAGTTTAGATGGTTTAAGGACCGGGGAGCTGTTTTTT; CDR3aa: CASSLDGLRTGELFF
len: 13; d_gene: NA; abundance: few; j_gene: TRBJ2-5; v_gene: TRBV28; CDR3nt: TGTGCCAGCACAGCTGCCCCGACAGAGACCCAGTACTTC; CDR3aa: CASTAAPTETQYF
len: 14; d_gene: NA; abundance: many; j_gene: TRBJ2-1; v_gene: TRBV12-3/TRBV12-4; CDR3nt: TGTGCCAGCAGCCTAGGTAATGCCTACAATGAGCAGTTCTTC; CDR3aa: CASSLGNAYNEQFF
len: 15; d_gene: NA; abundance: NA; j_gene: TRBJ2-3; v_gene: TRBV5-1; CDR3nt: TGCGCCAGCAAAACGGGCTCGATGACTCCAGATAAGCAGTACTTT; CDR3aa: CASKTGSMTPDKQYF
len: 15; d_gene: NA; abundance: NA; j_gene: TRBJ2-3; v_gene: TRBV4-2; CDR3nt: TGTGCCAGCAGCCAGCCCGAGACTAGCACAGATACGCAGTATTTT; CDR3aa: CASSQPETSTDTQYF
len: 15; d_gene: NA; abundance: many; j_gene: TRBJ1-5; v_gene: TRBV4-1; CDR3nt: TGCGCCAGCAGCCAAGAGCAGGGGAGCAATCAGCCCCAGCATTTT; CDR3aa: CASSQEQGSNQPQHF
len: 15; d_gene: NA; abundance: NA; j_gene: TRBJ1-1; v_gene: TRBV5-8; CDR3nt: TGTGCCAGCAGCTTTTATAGGAGCCTGAACACTGAAGCTTTCTTT; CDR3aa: CASSFYRSLNTEAFF
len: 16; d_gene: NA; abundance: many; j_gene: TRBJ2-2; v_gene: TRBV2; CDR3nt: TGTGCCAGCAGTGGGGTTGTCGGGAGCCATCCCGGGGAGCTGTTTTTT; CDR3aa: CASSGVVGSHPGELFF
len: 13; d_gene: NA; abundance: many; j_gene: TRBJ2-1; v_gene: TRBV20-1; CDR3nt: TGCAGTGCAACCGGACAGTACTACAATGAGCAGTTCTTC; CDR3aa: CSATGQYYNEQFF
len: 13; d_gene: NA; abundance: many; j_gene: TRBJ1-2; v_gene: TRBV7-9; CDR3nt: TGTGCCAGCAGCCGCGACGGACTCTATGGCTACACCTTC; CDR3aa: CASSRDGLYGYTF
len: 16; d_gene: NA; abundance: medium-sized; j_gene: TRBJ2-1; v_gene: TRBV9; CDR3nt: TGTGCCAGCAGCGAGGGGGGGAGCCTTTTGTGGAATGAGCAGTTCTTC; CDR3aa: CASSEGGSLLWNEQFF
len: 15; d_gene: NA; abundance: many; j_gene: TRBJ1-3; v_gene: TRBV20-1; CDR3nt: TGCAGTGCTAGCACCCGATCGTTCTCTGGAAACACCATATATTTT; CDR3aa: CSASTRSFSGNTIYF
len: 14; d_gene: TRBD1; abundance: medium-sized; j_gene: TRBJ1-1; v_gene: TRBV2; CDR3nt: TGTGCCAGCAGTGGTGGACAGGGGGGCACTGAAGCTTTCTTT; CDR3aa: CASSGGQGGTEAFF
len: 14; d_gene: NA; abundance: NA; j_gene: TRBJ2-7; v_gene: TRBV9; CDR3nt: TGTGCCAGCAGCGTAGTTCAGACCCCCTACGAGCAGTACTTC; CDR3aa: CASSVVQTPYEQYF
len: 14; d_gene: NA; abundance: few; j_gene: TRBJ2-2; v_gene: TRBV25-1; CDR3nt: TGTGCCAGCATTGGGACATGGGACACCGGGGAGCTGTTTTTT; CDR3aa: CASIGTWDTGELFF
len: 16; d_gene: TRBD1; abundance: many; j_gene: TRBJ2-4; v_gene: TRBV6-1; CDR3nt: TGTGCCAGCAGGCCGGGACAGGGGTGGGACAAAAACATTCAGTACTTC; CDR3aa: CASRPGQGWDKNIQYF
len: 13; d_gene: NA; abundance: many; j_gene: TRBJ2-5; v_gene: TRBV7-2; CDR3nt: TGTGCCAGCAGCTTTCGCCTGCAAGAGACCCAGTACTTC; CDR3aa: CASSFRLQETQYF
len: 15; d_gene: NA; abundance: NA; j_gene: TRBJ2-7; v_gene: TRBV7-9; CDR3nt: TGTGCCAGCAGCCCACCCCTCCGTGGGGAATACGAGCGGTACTTC; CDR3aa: CASSPPLRGEYERYF